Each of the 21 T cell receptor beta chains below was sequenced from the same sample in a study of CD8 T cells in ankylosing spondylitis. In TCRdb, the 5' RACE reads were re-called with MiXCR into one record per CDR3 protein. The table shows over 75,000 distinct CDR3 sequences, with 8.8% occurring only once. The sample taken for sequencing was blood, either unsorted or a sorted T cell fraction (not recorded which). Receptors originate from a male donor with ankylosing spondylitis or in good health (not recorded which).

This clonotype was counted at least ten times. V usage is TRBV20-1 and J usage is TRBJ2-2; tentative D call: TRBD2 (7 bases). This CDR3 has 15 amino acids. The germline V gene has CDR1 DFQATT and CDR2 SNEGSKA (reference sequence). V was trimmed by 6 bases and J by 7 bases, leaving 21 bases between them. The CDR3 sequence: CSAPLGGGDNGELFF. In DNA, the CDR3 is TGCAGTGCCCCTTTAGGGGGAGGGGACAACGGGGAGCTGTTTTTT.

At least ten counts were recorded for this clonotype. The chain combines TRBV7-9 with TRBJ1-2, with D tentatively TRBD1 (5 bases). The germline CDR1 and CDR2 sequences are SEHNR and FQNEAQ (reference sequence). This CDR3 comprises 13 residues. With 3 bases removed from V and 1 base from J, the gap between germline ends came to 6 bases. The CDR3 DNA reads TGTGCCAGCAGCTTGCAGGGTAACTATGGCTACACCTTC. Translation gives CASSLQGNYGYTF.

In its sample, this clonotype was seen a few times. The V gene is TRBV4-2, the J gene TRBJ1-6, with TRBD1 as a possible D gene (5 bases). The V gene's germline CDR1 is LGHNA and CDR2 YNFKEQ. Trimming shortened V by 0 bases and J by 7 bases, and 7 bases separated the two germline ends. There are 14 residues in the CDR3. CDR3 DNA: TGTGCCAGCAGCCAAGATGGGGGGAATTCACCCCTCCACTTT. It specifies CASSQDGGNSPLHF.

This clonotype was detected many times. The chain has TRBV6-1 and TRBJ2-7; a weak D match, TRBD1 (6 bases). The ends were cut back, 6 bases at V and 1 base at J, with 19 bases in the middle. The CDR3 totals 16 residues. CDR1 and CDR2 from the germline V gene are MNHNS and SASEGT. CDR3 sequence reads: CASSLTGHFLSYEQYF. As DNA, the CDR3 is TGTGCCAGCAGCCTCACGGGACACTTCTTATCCTACGAGCAGTACTTC.

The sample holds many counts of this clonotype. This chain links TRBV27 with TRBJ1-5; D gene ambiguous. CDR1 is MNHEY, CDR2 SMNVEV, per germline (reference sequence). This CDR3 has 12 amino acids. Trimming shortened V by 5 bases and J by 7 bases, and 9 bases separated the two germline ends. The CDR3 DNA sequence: TGTGCCAGCAGTAACGGAAACCAGCCCCAGCATTTT. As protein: CASSNGNQPQHF.

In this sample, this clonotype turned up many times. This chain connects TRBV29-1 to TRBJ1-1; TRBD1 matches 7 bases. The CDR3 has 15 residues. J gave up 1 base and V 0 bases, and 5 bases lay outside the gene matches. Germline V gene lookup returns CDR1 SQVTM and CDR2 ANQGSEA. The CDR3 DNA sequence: TGCAGCGTTGAAGATTATTCAGGGGGGAACACTGAAGCTTTCTTT. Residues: CSVEDYSGGNTEAFF.

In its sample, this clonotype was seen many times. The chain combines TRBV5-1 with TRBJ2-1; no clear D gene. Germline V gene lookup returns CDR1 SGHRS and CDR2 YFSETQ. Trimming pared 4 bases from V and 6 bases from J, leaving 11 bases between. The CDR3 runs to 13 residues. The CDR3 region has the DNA TGCGCCAGCAGCCCCGAGGTCCGCAATGAGCAGTTCTTC. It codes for CASSPEVRNEQFF.

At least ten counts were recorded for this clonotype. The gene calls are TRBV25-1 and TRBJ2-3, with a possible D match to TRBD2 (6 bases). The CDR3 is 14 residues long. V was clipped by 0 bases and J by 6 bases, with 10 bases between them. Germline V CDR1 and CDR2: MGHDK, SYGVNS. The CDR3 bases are TGTGCCAGCAGTGAATACGTAGGGAGGGATACGCAGTATTTT. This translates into CASSEYVGRDTQYF.

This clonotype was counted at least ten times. The CDR3 region has the DNA TGCGCCAGCAGCAGGGATTTGGAGACCCAGTACTTC. It is translated as CASSRDLETQYF. V is TRBV5-1 and J is TRBJ2-5; D gene uncertain. Trimming took off 4 bases at V and 5 bases at J, with 9 bases between the two ends. The CDR3 is made up of 12 amino acids. CDR1 is SGHRS and CDR2 is YFSETQ in the germline V gene.

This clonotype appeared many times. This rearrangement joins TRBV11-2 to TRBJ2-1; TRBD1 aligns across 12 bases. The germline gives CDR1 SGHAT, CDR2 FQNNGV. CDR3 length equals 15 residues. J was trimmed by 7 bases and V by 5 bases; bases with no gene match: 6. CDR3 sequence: CASSLGQGALNEQFF. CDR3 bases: TGTGCCAGCAGCCTGGGACAGGGGGCGCTTAATGAGCAGTTCTTC. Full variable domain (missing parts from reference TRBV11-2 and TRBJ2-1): EAGVAQSPRYKIIEKRQSVAFWCNPISGHATLYWYQQILGQGPKLLIQFQNNGVVDDSQLPKDRFSAERLKGVDSTLKIQPAKLEDSAVYLCASSLGQGALNEQFFGPGTRLTVL.

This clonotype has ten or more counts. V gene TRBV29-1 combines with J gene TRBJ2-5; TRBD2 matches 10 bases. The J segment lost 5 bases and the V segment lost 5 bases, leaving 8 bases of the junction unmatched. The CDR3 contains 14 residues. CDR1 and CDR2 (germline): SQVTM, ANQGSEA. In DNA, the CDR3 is TGCAGCGTTACCCAGCGGGGGGGCCGGGAGACCCAGTACTTC. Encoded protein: CSVTQRGGRETQYF.

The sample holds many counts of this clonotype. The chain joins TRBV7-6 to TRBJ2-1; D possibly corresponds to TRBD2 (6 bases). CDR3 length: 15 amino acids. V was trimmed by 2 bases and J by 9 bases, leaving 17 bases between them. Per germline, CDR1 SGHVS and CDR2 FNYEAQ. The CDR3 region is CASSLNTGSSTEQFF. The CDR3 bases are TGTGCCAGCAGCTTAAATACCGGGAGTAGTACTGAGCAGTTCTTC.

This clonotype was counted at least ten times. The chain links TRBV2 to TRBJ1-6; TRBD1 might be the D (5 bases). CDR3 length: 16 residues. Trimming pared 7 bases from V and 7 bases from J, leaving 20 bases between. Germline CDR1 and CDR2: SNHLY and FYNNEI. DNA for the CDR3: TGTGCCAGCACCCTAGATCCTACAGGCATCAATTCACCCCTCCACTTT. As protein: CASTLDPTGINSPLHF.

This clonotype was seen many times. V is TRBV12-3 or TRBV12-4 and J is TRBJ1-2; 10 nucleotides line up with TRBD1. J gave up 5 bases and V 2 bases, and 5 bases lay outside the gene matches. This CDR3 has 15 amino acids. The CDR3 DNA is TGTGCCAGCAGTTTACAGACAGGGGGCAAGTATGGCTACACCTTC. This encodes CASSLQTGGKYGYTF.

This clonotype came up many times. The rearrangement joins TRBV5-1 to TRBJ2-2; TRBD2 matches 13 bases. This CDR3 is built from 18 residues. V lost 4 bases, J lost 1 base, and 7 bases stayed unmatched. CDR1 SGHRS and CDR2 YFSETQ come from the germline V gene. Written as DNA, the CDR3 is TGCGCCAGCAGCCTCAGGACTAGCGGGGGTTTGAACACCGGGGAGCTGTTTTTT. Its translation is CASSLRTSGGLNTGELFF.

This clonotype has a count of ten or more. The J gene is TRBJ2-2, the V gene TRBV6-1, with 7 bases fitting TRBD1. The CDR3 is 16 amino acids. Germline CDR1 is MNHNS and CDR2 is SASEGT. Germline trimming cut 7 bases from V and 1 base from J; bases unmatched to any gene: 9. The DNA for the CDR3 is TGTGCCAGCATGACAGGGACGGTAGTGAACACCGGGGAGCTGTTTTTT. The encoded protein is CASMTGTVVNTGELFF.

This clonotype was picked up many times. The CDR3 protein is CSATKSNSGFGYGYTF. CDR3 DNA: TGCAGTGCAACCAAATCAAATTCGGGATTTGGCTATGGCTACACCTTC. The J gene is TRBJ1-2, the V gene TRBV20-1; D gene uncertain. From germline, CDR1 is DFQATT and CDR2 SNEGSKA (reference sequence). The CDR3 consists of 16 residues. The V and J ends lost 6 bases and 4 bases respectively, with 24 bases between them.

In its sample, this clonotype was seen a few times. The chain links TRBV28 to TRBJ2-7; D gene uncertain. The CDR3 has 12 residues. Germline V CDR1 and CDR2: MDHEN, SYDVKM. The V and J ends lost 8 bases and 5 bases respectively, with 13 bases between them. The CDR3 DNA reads TGTGCCAGCGGCAGTTCTGTGAACGAGCAGTACTTC. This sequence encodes CASGSSVNEQYF.

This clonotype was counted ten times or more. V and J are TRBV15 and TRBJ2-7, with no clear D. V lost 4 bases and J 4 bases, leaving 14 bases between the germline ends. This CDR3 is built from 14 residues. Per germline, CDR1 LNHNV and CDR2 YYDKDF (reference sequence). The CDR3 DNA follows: TGTGCCACCAGCACTCTAGATTCCCGATACGAGCAGTACTTC. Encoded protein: CATSTLDSRYEQYF.

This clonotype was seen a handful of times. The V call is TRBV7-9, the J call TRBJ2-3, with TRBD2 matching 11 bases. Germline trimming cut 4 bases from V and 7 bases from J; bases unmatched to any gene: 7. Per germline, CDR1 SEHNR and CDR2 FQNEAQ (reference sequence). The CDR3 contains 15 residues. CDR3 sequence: CASSSTSGETHTQYF. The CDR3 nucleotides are TGTGCCAGCAGCTCGACTAGCGGGGAGACGCATACGCAGTATTTT.

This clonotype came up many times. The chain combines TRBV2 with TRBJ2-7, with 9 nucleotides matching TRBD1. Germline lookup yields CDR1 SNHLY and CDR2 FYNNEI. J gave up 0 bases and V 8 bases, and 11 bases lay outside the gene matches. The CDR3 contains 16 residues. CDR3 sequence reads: CASPGRDRGDSYEQYF. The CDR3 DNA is TGTGCCAGCCCCGGCAGAGACAGGGGGGACTCCTACGAGCAGTACTTC.